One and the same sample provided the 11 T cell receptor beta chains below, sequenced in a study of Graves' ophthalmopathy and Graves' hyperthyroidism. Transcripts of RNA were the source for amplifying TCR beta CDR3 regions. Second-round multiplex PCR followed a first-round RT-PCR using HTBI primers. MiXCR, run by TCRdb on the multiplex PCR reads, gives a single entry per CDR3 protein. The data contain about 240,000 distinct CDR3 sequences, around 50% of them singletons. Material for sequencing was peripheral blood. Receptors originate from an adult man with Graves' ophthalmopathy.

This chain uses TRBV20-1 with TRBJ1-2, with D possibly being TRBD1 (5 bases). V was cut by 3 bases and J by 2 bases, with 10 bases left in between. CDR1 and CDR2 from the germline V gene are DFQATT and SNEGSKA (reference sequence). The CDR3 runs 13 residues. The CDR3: CSASRQGNYGYTF. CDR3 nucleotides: TGCAGTGCTAGTCGGCAGGGCAACTATGGCTACACCTTC.

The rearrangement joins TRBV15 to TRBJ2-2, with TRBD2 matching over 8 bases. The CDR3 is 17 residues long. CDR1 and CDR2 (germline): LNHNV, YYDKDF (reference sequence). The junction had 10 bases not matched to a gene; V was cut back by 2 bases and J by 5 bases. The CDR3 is CATSRNRGGAETGELFF. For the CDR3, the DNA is TGTGCCACCAGCAGAAACCGGGGGGGGGCCGAAACCGGGGAGCTGTTTTTT.

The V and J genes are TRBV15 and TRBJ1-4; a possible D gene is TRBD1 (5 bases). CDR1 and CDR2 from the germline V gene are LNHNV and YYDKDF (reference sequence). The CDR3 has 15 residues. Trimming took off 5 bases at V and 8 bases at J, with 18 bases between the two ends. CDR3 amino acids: CATSSRGSPGEKLFF. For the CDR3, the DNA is TGTGCCACCAGCTCTCGGGGGTCGCCCGGGGAAAAACTGTTTTTT.

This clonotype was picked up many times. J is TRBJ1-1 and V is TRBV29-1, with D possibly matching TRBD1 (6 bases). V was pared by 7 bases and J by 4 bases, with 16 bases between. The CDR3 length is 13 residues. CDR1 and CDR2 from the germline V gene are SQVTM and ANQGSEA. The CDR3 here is CSAYRVMGTEAFF. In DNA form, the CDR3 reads TGCAGCGCTTACAGGGTGATGGGCACTGAAGCTTTCTTT.

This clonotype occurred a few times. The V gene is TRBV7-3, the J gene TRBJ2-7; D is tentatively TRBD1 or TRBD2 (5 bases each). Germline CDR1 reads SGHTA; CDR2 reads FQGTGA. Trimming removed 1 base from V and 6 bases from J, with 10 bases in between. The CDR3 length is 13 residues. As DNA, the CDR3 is TGTGCCAGCAGCTTAATGGCAGGGACCGAGCAGTACTTC. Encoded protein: CASSLMAGTEQYF.

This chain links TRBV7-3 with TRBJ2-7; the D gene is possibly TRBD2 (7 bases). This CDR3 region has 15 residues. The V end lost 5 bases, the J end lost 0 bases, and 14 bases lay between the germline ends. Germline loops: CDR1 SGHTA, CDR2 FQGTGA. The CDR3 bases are TGTGCCAGCAGCCGTGGGGGGGCAAGCTCCTACGAGCAGTACTTC. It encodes CASSRGGASSYEQYF.

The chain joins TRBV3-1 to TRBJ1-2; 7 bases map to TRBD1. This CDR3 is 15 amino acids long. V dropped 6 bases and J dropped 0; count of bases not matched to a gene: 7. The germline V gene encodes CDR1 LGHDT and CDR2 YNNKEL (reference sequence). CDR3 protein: CASRLTGQTNYGYTF. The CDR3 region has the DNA TGTGCCAGCAGGTTGACGGGACAGACTAACTATGGCTACACCTTC.

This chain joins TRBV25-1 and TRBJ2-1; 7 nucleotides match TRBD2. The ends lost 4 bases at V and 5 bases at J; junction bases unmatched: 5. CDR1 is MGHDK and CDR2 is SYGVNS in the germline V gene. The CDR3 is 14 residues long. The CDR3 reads CASSAGTTNNEQFF. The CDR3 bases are TGTGCCAGCAGTGCCGGGACTACCAACAATGAGCAGTTCTTC. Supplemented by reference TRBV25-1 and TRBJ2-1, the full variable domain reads EADIYQTPRYLVIGTGKKITLECSQTMGHDKMYWYQQDPGMELHLIHYSYGVNSTEKGDLSSESTVSRIRTEHFPLTLESARPSHTSQYLCASSAGTTNNEQFFGPGTRLTVL.

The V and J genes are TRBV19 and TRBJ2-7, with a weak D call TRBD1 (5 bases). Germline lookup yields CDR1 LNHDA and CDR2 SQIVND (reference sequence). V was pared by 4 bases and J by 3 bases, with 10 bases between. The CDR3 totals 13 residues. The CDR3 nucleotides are TGTGCCAGTAGTACGCCAGGGCACTACGAGCAGTACTTC. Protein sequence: CASSTPGHYEQYF.

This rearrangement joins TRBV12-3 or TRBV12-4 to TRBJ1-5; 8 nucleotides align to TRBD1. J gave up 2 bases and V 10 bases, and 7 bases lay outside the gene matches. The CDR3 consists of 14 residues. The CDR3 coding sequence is TGTGCCATCAGCGGGGGACAGGGCAATCAGCCCCAGCATTTT. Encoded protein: CAISGGQGNQPQHF.

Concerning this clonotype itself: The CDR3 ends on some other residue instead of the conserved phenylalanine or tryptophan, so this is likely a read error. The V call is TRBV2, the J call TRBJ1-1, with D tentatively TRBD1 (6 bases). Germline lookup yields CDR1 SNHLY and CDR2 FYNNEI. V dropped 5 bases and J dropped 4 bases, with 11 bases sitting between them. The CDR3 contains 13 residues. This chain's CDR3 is CASSLTGPTEAFS. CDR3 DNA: TGTGCCAGCAGTTTAACAGGGCCCACTGAAGCTTTCTCT.